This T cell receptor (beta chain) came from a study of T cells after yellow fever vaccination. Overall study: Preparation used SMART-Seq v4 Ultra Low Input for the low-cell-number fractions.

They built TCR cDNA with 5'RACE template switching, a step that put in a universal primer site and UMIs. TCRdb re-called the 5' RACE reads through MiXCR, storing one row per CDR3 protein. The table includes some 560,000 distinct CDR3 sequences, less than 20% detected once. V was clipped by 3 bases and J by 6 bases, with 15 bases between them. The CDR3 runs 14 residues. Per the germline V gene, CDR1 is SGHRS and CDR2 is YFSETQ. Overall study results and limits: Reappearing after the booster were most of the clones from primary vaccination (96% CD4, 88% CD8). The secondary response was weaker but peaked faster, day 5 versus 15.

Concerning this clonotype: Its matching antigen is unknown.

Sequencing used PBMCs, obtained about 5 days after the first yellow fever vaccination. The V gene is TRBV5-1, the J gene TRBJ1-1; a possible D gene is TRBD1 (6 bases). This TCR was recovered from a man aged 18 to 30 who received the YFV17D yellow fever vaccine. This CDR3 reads CASSWAQGRAEAFF. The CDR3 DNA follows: TGCGCCAGCAGCTGGGCCCAGGGGCGGGCTGAAGCTTTCTTT.